These T cell receptor beta chains were read from a single sample in a study of blood T cell repertoires in COVID-19. Sequencing was performed with immunoSEQ multiplex PCR; in TCRdb, only in-frame clones are kept and a portion is missing. The sample lists 110,000 or so clones, about 80% seen once, with under 9.5% in the top ten. The sequenced sample consisted of peripheral blood. These TCRs come from a woman in her forties with acute or convalescent COVID-19. The CDR3 runs from the conserved cysteine through the conserved F or W. D genes are given only for firm matches. Clone size is given for some rows only: seen once, a few or many times, or a class if the clone is expanded.

size	length	V	J	D	CDR3
.	10	TRBV27	TRBJ2-3	.	CASRGVRQYF
.	16	TRBV30	TRBJ1-2	.	CAWSVNPPWLGNGYTF
.	12	TRBV3-1/TRBV3-2	TRBJ1-1	.	CASSQGGLEAFF
.	16	TRBV15	TRBJ2-1	TRBD2	CATSRSGLAAPDEQFF
.	15	TRBV18	TRBJ2-1	TRBD2	CASSPQRGGLNEQFF
.	11	TRBV11-2	TRBJ2-3	.	CASSLDYLRYF
few	17	TRBV3-1/TRBV3-2	TRBJ1-5	.	CASSPLPENAEDQPQHF
.	15	TRBV11-1	TRBJ2-7	TRBD1	CASSLLKGASYEQYF
.	15	TRBV30	TRBJ2-7	TRBD1	CAWSKGTGPTYEQYF
.	15	TRBV12-5	TRBJ1-3	.	CASGLSGSSGNTIYF
.	17	TRBV4-2	TRBJ2-3	TRBD2	CASSLLAGGAGTDTQYF
once	14	TRBV11-2	TRBJ1-3	.	CASSLQGIGNTIYF
once	14	TRBV11-2	TRBJ1-5	.	CASSLGGNRQPQHF
.	15	TRBV30	TRBJ2-1	TRBD2	CAWSVLAGGSDEQFF
.	13	TRBV30	TRBJ1-2	TRBD1	CAFTGGTNYGYTF
.	13	TRBV30	TRBJ1-2	.	CAWSVGANYGYTF
.	18	TRBV3-1/TRBV3-2	TRBJ2-1	.	CASSLGEGHALGYNEQFF
.	15	TRBV3-1/TRBV3-2	TRBJ1-2	.	CASRAWDTLIGGYTF
few	14	TRBV2	TRBJ1-2	TRBD1	CASSEAQGGGGYTF
once	15	TRBV4-3	TRBJ1-2	TRBD1	CASSQDPRTGSRYTF
.	15	TRBV7-2	TRBJ2-1	.	CASSLVAGSYNEQFF
.	15	TRBV5-1	TRBJ1-1	TRBD1	CASSSGQGAGTEAFF
.	13	TRBV7-2	TRBJ2-7	.	CASSFDTSYEQYF
few	16	TRBV3-1/TRBV3-2	TRBJ2-2	TRBD2	CASSQLAGTYTGELFF
.	15	TRBV25-1	TRBJ2-7	.	CASSEWGGRNYEQYF
.	14	TRBV7-9	TRBJ2-3	TRBD2	CASSSSGGSDTQYF
.	15	TRBV5-1	TRBJ2-3	TRBD2	CASSFSGGESDTQYF
.	14	TRBV5-1	TRBJ1-4	.	CASSPQGLDEKLFF
.	15	TRBV28	TRBJ2-1	TRBD1	CASCHGTGGANEQFF
.	13	TRBV3-1/TRBV3-2	TRBJ1-1	.	CASAGGGRSEAFF
.	15	TRBV7-2	TRBJ2-5	.	CASRRGSGDQETQYF
.	14	TRBV2	TRBJ1-5	TRBD1	CASSQGQDYQPQHF
.	16	TRBV2	TRBJ1-6	TRBD1	CASTVRTGGHNSPLHF
once	15	TRBV6-5	TRBJ2-7	TRBD2	CASRRSGTSVYEQYF
.	16	TRBV5-1	TRBJ1-3	TRBD1	CASSAGTGQAGNTIYF
few	15	TRBV16	TRBJ1-6	.	CASSQSIWGGSPLHF
.	16	TRBV5-4	TRBJ2-3	TRBD2	CASSLLAGGERNTQYF
.	15	TRBV5-8	TRBJ1-1	.	CASSRRGGVNTEAFF
.	15	TRBV7-7	TRBJ2-2	TRBD1	CASSPRTGATGELFF
.	14	TRBV9	TRBJ1-4	.	CASSAREANEKLFF